Below, one T cell receptor (beta chain) is given with its context. This sample is drawn from a study of T cell changes during pregnancy in multiple sclerosis. Assay used: immunoSEQ multiplex PCR; TCRdb lists only in-frame clones, some missing. The table lists around 40,000 clones, nearly 90% of them singletons. The V segment lost 4 bases and the J segment 5 bases; nucleotides outside the gene matches: 9. This CDR3 spans 15 amino acids. The germline gives CDR1 MDHEN, CDR2 SYDVKM. The clonotype comes from a female donor with multiple sclerosis, enrolled in a pregnancy study. The chain combines TRBV28 with TRBJ1-1; 8 bases line up with TRBD1. The source was CD4+ T cells from peripheral blood mononuclear cells, collected in the first trimester of pregnancy. Written as DNA, the CDR3 is TGTGCCAGCAGTTGGGAGGACAGGGCTGTTACTGAAGCTTTCTTT. Its protein product is CASSWEDRAVTEAFF.